One and the same sample provided the 6 T cell receptor beta chains below, sequenced in a study of blood T cell repertoires in COVID-19. The repertoire was sequenced with immunoSEQ multiplex PCR; TCRdb's copy has only in-frame clones and lacks some. The table has under 80,000 clones, approximately 84% seen once. Input material: peripheral blood. These receptors were obtained from a human donor in a cohort sampled during active COVID-19.

The chain recombines TRBV18 with TRBJ1-5; possible D gene TRBD1, 6 bases. Trimming removed 3 bases at V and 2 bases at J, with 14 bases between. The length of the CDR3 is 16 residues. Germline values: CDR1 KGHSH, CDR2 LQKENI. The CDR3 DNA is TGTGCCAGCTCACCCTACAGGGCCCTGGGCAATCAGCCCCAGCATTTT. This gives the protein CASSPYRALGNQPQHF.

This chain joins TRBV7-3 and TRBJ2-1, with 7 bases identical to TRBD2. Trimming removed 5 bases from V and 5 bases from J; junction bases left unmatched: 9. The length of the CDR3 is 15 residues. The germline CDR1 and CDR2 sequences are SGHTA and FQGTGA. CDR3 bases: TGTGCCAGCAGCCTAGCGGTTGGGGCCAACAATGAGCAGTTCTTC. It yields the protein CASSLAVGANNEQFF.

The V call is TRBV12-3 or TRBV12-4, the J call TRBJ2-7; D call uncertain. The CDR3 sequence is 13 residues long. V lost 3 bases to trimming and J lost 5 bases, with 11 bases between them. CDR3 protein: CASSFPYSNEQYF. DNA for the CDR3: TGTGCCAGCAGTTTCCCTTATTCTAACGAGCAGTACTTC.

The rearrangement uses TRBV19 and TRBJ2-5, with TRBD1 matching 8 bases. V trimming: 7 bases; J trimming: 1 base; junction bases outside the gene matches: 11. This CDR3 is 16 amino acids long. Germline V gene data show CDR1 as LNHDA and CDR2 as SQIVND (reference sequence). The CDR3 DNA reads as TGTGCCAGTAAGCCCCTCGACAGGGGTTCCCAAGAGACCCAGTACTTC. Amino acids: CASKPLDRGSQETQYF.

The chain uses TRBV1 and TRBJ2-1; whether TRBD2, the table's D call, matches the DNA was not checked. TRBV1 is a recognized pseudogene. The CDR3 spans 21 residues. CDR3 sequence: CTSSRAQQFDSRGGLRNEQFF. CDR3 sequence (DNA): TGCACCAGCAGCCGGGCTCAGCAGTTCGATAGCCGGGGGGGGCTCAGGAATGAGCAGTTCTTC.

The V gene is TRBV19, the J gene TRBJ2-7; 11 bases line up with TRBD2. Per the germline V gene, CDR1 is LNHDA and CDR2 is SQIVND (reference sequence). The junction had 10 bases not matched to a gene; V was cut back by 3 bases and J by 0 bases. CDR3 length: 18 amino acids. CDR3 residues: CASSMGLAGGPSSYEQYF. For the CDR3, the DNA is TGTGCCAGTAGTATGGGGCTAGCGGGGGGCCCCAGCTCCTACGAGCAGTACTTC.